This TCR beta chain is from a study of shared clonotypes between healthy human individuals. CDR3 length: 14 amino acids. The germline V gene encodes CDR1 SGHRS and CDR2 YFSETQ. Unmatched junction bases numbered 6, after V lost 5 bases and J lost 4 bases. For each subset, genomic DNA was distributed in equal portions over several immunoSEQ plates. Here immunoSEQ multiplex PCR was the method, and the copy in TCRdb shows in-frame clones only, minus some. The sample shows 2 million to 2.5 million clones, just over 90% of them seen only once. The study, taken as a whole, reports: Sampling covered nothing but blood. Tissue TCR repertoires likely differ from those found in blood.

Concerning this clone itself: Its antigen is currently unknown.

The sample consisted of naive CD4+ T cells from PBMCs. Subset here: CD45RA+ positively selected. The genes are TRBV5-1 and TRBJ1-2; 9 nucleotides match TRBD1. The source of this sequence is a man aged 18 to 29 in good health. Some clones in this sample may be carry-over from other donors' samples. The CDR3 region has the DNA TGCGCCAGCAGTACCGGGACAGGGCGCTATGGCTACACCTTC. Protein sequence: CASSTGTGRYGYTF.